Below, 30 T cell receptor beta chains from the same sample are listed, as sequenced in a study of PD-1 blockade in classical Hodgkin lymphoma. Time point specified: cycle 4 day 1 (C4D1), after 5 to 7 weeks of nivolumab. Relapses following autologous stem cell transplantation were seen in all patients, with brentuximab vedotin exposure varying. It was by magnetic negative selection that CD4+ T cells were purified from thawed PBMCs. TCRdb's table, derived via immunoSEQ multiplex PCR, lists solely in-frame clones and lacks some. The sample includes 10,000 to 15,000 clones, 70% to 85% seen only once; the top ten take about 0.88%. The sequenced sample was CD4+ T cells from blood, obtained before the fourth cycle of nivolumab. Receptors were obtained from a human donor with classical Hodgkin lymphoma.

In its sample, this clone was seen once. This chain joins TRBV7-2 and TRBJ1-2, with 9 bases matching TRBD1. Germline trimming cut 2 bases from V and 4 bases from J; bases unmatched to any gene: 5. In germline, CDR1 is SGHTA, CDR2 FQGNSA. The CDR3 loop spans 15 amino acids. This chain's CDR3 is CASSLSGQGGYGYTF. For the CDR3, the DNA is TGTGCCAGCAGCTTATCGGGACAGGGTGGCTATGGCTACACCTTC.

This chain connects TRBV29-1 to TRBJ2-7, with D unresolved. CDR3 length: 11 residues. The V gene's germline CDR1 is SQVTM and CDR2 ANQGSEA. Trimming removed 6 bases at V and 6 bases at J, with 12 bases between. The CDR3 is CSVARPGEQYF. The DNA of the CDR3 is TGCAGCGTGGCCCGACCAGGCGAGCAGTACTTC.

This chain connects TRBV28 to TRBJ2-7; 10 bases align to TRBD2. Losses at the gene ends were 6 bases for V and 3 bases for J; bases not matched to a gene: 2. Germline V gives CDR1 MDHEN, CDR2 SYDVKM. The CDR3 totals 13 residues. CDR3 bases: TGTGCCAGCAGGCGACTAGCGGGCTACGAGCAGTACTTC. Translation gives CASRRLAGYEQYF. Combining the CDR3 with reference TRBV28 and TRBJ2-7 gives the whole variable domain DVKVTQSSRYLVKRTGEKVFLECVQDMDHENMFWYRQDPGLGLRLIYFSYDVKMKEKGDIPEGYSVSREKKERFSLILESASTNQTSMYLCASRRLAGYEQYFGPGTRLTVT.

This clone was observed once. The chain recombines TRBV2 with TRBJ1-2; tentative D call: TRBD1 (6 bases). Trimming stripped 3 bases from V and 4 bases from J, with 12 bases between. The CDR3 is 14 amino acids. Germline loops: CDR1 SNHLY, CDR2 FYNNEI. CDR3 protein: CASSEGGLIYGYTF. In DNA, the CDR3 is TGTGCCAGCAGTGAGGGGGGGCTAATCTATGGCTACACCTTC.

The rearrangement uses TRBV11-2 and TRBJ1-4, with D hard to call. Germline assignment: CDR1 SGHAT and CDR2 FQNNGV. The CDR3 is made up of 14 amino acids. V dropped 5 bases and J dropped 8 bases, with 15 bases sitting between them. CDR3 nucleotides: TGTGCCAGCAGCAGATCACGGGATACCGAAAAACTGTTTTTT. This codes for CASSRSRDTEKLFF.

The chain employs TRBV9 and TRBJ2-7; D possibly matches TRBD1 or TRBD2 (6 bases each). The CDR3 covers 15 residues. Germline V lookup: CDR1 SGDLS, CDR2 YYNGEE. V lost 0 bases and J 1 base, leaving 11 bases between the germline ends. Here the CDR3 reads CASSVGGGGSYEQYF. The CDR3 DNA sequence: TGTGCCAGCAGCGTAGGCGGAGGGGGATCCTACGAGCAGTACTTC.

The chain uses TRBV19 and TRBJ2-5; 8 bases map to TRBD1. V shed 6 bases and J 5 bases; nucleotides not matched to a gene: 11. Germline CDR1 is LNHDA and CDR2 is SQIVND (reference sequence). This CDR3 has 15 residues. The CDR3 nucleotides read TGTGCCAGTAGATTGACAGGGGCTTCGGGTGAGACCCAGTACTTC. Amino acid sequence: CASRLTGASGETQYF.

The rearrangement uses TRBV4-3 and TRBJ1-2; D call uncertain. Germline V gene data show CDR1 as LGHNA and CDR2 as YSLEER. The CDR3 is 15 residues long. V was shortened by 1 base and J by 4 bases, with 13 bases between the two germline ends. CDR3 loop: CASSQGERVGYGYTF. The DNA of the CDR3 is TGCGCCAGCAGCCAAGGAGAAAGGGTGGGCTATGGCTACACCTTC.

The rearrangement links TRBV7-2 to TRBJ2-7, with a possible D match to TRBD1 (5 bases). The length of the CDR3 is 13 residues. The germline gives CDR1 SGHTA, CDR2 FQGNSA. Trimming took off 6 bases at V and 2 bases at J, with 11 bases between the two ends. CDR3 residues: CASSFRGTYEQYF. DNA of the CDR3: TGTGCCAGCAGTTTTAGGGGAACCTACGAGCAGTACTTC.

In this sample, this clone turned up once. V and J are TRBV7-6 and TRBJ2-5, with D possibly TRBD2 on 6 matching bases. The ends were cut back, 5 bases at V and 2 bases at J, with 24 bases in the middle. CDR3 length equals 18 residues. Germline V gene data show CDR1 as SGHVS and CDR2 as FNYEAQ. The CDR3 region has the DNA TGTGCCAGCAGCCCCGGTGGGGGAGCGGGCCTAGGGCAAGAGACCCAGTACTTC. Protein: CASSPGGGAGLGQETQYF.

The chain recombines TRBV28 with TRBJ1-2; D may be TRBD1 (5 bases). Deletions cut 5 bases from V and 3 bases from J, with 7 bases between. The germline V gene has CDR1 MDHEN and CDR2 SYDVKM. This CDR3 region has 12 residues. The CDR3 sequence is CASSIGDYGYTF. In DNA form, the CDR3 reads TGTGCCAGCAGTATAGGGGACTATGGCTACACCTTC.

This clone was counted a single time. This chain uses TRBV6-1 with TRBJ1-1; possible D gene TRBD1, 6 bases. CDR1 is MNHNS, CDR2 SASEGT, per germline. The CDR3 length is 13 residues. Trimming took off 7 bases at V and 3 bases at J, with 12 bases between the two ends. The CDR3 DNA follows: TGTGCCAGCATGAGGGACAAATACACTGAAGCTTTCTTT. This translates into CASMRDKYTEAFF.

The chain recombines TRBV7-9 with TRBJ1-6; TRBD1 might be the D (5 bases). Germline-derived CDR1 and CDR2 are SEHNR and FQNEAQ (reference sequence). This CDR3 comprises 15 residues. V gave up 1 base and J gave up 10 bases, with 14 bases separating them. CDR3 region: CASSLGLTAVSPLHF. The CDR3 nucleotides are TGTGCCAGCAGCTTAGGGTTGACAGCAGTATCACCCCTCCACTTT. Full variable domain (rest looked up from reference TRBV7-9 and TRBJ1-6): DTGVSQNPRHKITKRGQNVTFRCDPISEHNRLYWYRQTLGQGPEFLTYFQNEAQLEKSRLLSDRFSAERPKGSFSTLEIQRTEQGDSAMYLCASSLGLTAVSPLHFGNGTRLTVT.

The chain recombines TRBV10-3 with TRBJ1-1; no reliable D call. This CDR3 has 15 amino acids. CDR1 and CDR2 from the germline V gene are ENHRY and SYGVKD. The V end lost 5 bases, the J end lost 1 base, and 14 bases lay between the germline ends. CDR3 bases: TGTGCCATCAGTAAGAACGGAGGGCGGAACACTGAAGCTTTCTTT. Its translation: CAISKNGGRNTEAFF.

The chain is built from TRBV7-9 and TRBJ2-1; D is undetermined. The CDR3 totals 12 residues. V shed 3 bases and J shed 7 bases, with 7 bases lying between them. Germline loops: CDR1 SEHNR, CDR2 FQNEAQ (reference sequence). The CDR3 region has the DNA TGTGCCAGCAGCTTTACTTGGAATGAGCAGTTCTTC. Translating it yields CASSFTWNEQFF.

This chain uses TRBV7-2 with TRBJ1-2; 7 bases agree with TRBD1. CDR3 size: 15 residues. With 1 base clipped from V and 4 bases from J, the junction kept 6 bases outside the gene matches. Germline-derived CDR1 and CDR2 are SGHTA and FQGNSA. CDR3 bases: TGTGCCAGCAGCTTAGAGCGGGGACAGTCCTATGGCTACACCTTC. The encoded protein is CASSLERGQSYGYTF.

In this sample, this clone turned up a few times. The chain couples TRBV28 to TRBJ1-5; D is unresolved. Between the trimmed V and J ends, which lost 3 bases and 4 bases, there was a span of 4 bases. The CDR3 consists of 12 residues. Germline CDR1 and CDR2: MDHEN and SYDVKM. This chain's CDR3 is CASSLANQPQHF. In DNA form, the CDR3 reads TGTGCCAGCAGTTTGGCGAATCAGCCCCAGCATTTT.

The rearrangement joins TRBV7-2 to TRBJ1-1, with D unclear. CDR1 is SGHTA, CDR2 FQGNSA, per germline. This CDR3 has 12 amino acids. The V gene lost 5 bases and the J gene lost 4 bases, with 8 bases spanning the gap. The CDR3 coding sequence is TGTGCCAGCAGCCCTCGTACCACTGAAGCTTTCTTT. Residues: CASSPRTTEAFF.

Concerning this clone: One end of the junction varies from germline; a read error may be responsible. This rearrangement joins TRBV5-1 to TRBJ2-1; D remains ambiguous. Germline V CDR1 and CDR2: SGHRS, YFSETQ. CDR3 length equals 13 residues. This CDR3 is CASSIEIYDEQFF. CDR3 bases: TGCGCCAGCAGCATCGAAATCTACGATGAGCAGTTCTTC.

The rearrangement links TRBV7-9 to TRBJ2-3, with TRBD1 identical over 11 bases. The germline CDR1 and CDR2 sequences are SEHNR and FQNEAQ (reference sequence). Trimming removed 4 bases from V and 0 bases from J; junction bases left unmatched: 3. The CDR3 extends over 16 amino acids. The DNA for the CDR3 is TGTGCCAGCAGCTCAGGACAGGGGGCTAGCACAGATACGCAGTATTTT. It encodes CASSSGQGASTDTQYF.

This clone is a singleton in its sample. The chain's CDR3 is CASSMTGDYGYTF. CDR3 bases: TGTGCCAGCAGCATGACAGGGGACTATGGCTACACCTTC. This rearrangement joins TRBV5-4 to TRBJ1-2; 8 bases align to TRBD1. CDR3 length: 13 amino acids. Trimming took 4 bases from V and 3 from J; bases not matched to a gene: 2. CDR1 and CDR2 (germline): SGHNT, YYREEE (reference sequence). Combining the CDR3 with reference TRBV5-4 and TRBJ1-2 gives the whole variable domain ETGVTQSPTHLIKTRGQQVTLRCSSQSGHNTVSWYQQALGQGPQFIFQYYREEENGRGNFPPRFSGLQFPNYSSELNVNALELDDSALYLCASSMTGDYGYTFGSGTRLTVV.

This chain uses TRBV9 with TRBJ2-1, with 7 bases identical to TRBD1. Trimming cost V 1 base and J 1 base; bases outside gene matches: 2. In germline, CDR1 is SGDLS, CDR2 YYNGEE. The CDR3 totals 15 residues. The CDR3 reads CASSVQGESYNEQFF. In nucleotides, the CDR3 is TGTGCCAGCAGCGTACAGGGGGAATCCTACAATGAGCAGTTCTTC.

The CDR3 region has the DNA TGTGCCAGCAGCTTTCCTAGCACAGATACGCAGTATTTT. It encodes CASSFPSTDTQYF. The J gene is TRBJ2-3, the V gene TRBV5-5; D not certain. Per germline, CDR1 SGHKS and CDR2 YYEKEE (reference sequence). The CDR3 has 13 residues. V lost 2 bases and J 0 bases, leaving 4 bases between the germline ends. Using reference TRBV5-5 and TRBJ2-3 for the parts outside the CDR3, the full variable domain is DAGVTQSPTHLIKTRGQQVTLRCSPISGHKSVSWYQQVLGQGPQFIFQYYEKEERGRGNFPDRFSARQFPNYSSELNVNALLLGDSALYLCASSFPSTDTQYFGPGTRLTVL.

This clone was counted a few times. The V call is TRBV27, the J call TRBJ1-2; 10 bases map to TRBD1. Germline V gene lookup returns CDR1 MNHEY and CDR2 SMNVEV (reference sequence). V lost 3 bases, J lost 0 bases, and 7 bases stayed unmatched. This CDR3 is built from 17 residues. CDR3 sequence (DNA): TGTGCCAGCAGTTTCCGGGACAGGGGCGAATCTAACTATGGCTACACCTTC. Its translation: CASSFRDRGESNYGYTF.

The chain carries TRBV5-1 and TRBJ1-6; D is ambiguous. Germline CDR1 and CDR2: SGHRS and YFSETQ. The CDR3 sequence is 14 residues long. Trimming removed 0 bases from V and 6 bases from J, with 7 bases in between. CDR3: CASSLDEGNSPLHF. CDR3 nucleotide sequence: TGCGCCAGCAGCTTGGATGAGGGTAATTCACCCCTCCACTTT.

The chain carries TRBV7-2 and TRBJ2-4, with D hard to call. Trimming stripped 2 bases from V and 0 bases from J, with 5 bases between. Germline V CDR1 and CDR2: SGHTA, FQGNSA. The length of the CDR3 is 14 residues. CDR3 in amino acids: CASSLSIAKNIQYF. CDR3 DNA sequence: TGTGCCAGCAGCTTATCAATAGCCAAAAACATTCAGTACTTC.

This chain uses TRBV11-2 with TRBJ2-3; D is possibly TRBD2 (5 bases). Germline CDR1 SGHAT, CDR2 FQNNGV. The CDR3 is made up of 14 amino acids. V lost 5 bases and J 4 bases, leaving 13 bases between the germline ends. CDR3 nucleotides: TGTGCCAGCAGCCCGGGGTGGGTACCAGATACGCAGTATTTT. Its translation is CASSPGWVPDTQYF.

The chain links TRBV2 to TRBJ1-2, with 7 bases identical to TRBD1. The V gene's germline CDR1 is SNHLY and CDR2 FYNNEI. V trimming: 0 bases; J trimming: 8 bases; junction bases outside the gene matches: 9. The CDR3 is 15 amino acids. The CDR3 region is CASSEALKGAGGYTF. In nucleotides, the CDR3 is TGTGCCAGCAGTGAAGCGCTTAAGGGGGCGGGAGGCTACACCTTC.

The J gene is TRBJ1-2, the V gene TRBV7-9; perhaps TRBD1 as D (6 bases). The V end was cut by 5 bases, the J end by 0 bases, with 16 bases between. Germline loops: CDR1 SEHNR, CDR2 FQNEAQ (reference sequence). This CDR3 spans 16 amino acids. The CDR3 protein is CASSVGGAPSNYGYTF. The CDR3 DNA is TGTGCCAGCAGCGTTGGGGGGGCACCTTCTAACTATGGCTACACCTTC.

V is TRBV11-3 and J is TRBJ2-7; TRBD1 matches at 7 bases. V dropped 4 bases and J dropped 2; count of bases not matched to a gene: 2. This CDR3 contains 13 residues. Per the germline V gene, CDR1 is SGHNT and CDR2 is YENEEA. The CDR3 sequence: CASSSGTAYEQYF. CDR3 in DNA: TGTGCCAGCAGCTCCGGGACAGCCTACGAGCAGTACTTC.